This TCR beta chain was recovered during a study of long-term antiretroviral therapy in people with HIV. The run of the v3.0 immunoSEQ assay was at survey level. Clones were read by immunoSEQ multiplex PCR, and TCRdb kept only the in-frame ones, dropping some. The table has fewer than 30,000 clones, approximately 83% seen once. Trimming took off 6 bases at V and 3 bases at J, with 6 bases between the two ends. This CDR3 region has 11 residues. CDR1 MDHEN and CDR2 SYDVKM come from the germline V gene. The V call is TRBV28, the J call TRBJ2-7; D remains ambiguous. Sequences were derived from unsorted PBMCs, sampled 0.7 years before starting antiretroviral therapy. The source of this sequence is a young man with HIV. In DNA, the CDR3 is TGTGCCAGCAGCCTAGGCTACGAGCAGTACTTC. Its protein product is CASSLGYEQYF. The full variable domain, in which reference TRBV28 and TRBJ2-7 provide the parts outside the CDR3, is DVKVTQSSRYLVKRTGEKVFLECVQDMDHENMFWYRQDPGLGLRLIYFSYDVKMKEKGDIPEGYSVSREKKERFSLILESASTNQTSMYLCASSLGYEQYFGPGTRLTVT.